This T cell receptor beta chain was captured in a study of Ad26.COV2.S vaccination and SARS-CoV-2 variants. Study results and limitations: Vaccinees reportedly had broad spike-specific CD8+ and CD4+ T cell responses.

The germline CDR1 and CDR2 sequences are MGHRA and YSYEKL. CDR3 length equals 12 residues. The ends were cut back, 6 bases at V and 5 bases at J, with 9 bases in the middle. Produced via immunoSEQ multiplex PCR; TCRdb's table is partial and in-frame only. The sample lists about 100,000 clones; roughly 75% were seen once. The sample holds a few counts of this clone. The antigen remains unidentified. This receptor was identified in a human donor who had recovered from COVID-19. The V gene is TRBV4-1, the J gene TRBJ2-3; D may correspond to TRBD1 or TRBD2 (5 bases each). The sequencing used peripheral blood, collected after recovery from COVID-19. The CDR3 region is CASRGVGDTQYF. In DNA, the CDR3 is TGCGCCAGCAGGGGGGTGGGAGATACGCAGTATTTT.